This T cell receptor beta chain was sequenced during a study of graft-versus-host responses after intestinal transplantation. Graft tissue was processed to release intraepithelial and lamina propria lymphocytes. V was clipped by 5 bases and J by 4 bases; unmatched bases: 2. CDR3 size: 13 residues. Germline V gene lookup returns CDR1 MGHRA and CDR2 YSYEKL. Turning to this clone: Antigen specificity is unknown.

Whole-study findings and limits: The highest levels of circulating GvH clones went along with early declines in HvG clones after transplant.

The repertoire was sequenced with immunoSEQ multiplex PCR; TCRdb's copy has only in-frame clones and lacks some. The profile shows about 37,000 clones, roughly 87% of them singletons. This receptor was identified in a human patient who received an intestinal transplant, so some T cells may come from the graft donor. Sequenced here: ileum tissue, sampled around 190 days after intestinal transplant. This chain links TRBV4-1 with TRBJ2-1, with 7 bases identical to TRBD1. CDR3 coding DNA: TGCGCCAGCAGCGCGGACAGGTACAATGAGCAGTTCTTC. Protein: CASSADRYNEQFF.